This T cell receptor (beta chain) was captured by sequencing in a study of blood T cells in healthy people across ages. The study, taken as a whole, reports: The recorded TCR beta diversity per million T cells decreased in a roughly linear manner with age. More naive CD4+ cells and higher diversity were found in long-lived than in aged donors.

Worth noting for this clonotype: What it recognizes is unknown.

Germline V gene sequence: CDR1 LNHDA, CDR2 SQIVND (reference sequence). This CDR3 region has 15 residues. V lost 2 bases and J lost 5, with 15 bases in between. Isolated PBMCs totaled at least 6 million in each sample. Using a J-beta primer mix together with a sample-barcoded 5' primer, a second PCR was run for about 6 to 11 cycles. Each cDNA molecule received a tag from a template-switch adaptor that had 12 random nucleotides. MiXCR, applied by TCRdb to the 5' RACE reads, yields one record per CDR3 protein. The sample has 1.5 million to 2 million distinct CDR3 sequences, roughly two fifths seen once.

The TCR originated in a human donor in good health. The chain recombines TRBV19 with TRBJ1-2, with D perhaps matching TRBD1 (5 bases). Sequences were obtained from blood. Written as DNA, the CDR3 is TGTGCCAGTAGTATACAACAGGTGCGGGGTTATGGCTACACCTTC. Protein sequence: CASSIQQVRGYGYTF.